The source of this T cell receptor (beta chain) is a study of T cells in tuberculosis. Study context: CD1B tetramers identified T cells specific for mycobacterial lipid GMM.

The CDR3 sequence is 14 residues long. The germline V and J ends were trimmed by 1 base and 1 base, with 4 bases remaining between them. Germline lookup yields CDR1 SGHVS and CDR2 FQNEAQ. Sorting used thawed, overnight-rested PBMC stained with anti-CD3, a viability dye and GMM-loaded CD1B tetramer. C32 glucose monomycolate from Rhodococcus equi was loaded onto the CD1B tetramers. No alpha-beta pairing information exists for these sequences. Only in-frame clones appear in the TCRdb table, and some are missing; sequencing was by immunoSEQ multiplex PCR. The table lists 80,000 to 90,000 clones, about nine tenths of them singletons.

Specimen: CD1b-GMM tetramer-negative cells sorted from PBMCs. This chain connects TRBV7-8 to TRBJ2-2, with D hard to call. This TCR was recovered from an adult woman with latent tuberculosis. The CDR3 DNA is TGTGCCAGCAGCTTAGACAGGAACACCGGGGAGCTGTTTTTT. Its translation is CASSLDRNTGELFF.